This TCR beta chain was documented in a study of identical twins. Study observations and caveats: Conclusions rested on cross-sectional statistics rather than following the same donors. In cord blood, abundant beta clonotypes had fewer insertions; memory showed no trend. The study found weaker excess twin sharing in beta out-of-frame sequences. Model-predicted out-of-frame TCR alpha sharing fell below observed values in monozygotic twins.

Via MiXCR, TCRdb re-called the 5' RACE reads, giving one row per CDR3 protein. The sample has about 520,000 distinct CDR3 sequences, 22% seen once. This clonotype was counted a few times. Its antigen is still unknown. This CDR3 spans 18 amino acids. Trimming removed 6 bases from V and 4 bases from J; junction bases left unmatched: 20. The same data also contributed to another study, on T cells expressing NK-cell markers.

The chain couples TRBV12-3 or TRBV12-4 to TRBJ2-7, with 8 positions matching TRBD1. The TCR was taken from a woman aged 18-29 years in good health. The sample comprised CD4+ T cells sorted from blood. The DNA of the CDR3 is TGTGCCAGCAGAAGGACAGGGAACAACGACGGGAGTCAGTACGAGCAGTACTTC. Amino acids: CASRRTGNNDGSQYEQYF.